This is a list of T cell receptor beta chains from one sample in a study of post-analysis software for immune sequencing data. Via MiXCR, TCRdb re-called the PCR reads, giving one row per CDR3 protein. The sample includes 750,000 to 950,000 distinct CDR3 sequences, about 43% of them seen just once. Sequencing used blood. These TCRs come from a girl aged 5-17 years with multiple sclerosis. CDR3s include the opening cysteine and the closing phenylalanine or tryptophan. Fields, in order: clone size, D gene, J gene, V gene, CDR3 DNA, CDR3 protein. D genes are given only for firm matches. Expanded clones are given a class, and other clones once, few, many or no size at all.

clone_size: many; d_call: -; j_call: TRBJ1-5; v_call: TRBV12-3/TRBV12-4; cdr3_nt: TGTGCCAGCAGCAGAACGACGGGGTCCGGGCAGCCCCAGCATTTT; cdr3_aa: CASSRTTGSGQPQHF
clone_size: -; d_call: -; j_call: TRBJ2-7; v_call: TRBV4-3; cdr3_nt: TGCGCCAGCAGCCACACGACGAGCGGACCATTTACCTACGAGCAGTACTTC; cdr3_aa: CASSHTTSGPFTYEQYF
clone_size: few; d_call: TRBD2; j_call: TRBJ2-1; v_call: TRBV12-3/TRBV12-4; cdr3_nt: TGTGCCAGCAGTCCACCCCGGCCCGCGGGAGTAAATGAGCAGTTCTTC; cdr3_aa: CASSPPRPAGVNEQFF
clone_size: -; d_call: TRBD2; j_call: TRBJ2-3; v_call: TRBV4-3; cdr3_nt: TGCGCCAGCAGCCAAGATCTGAGCGGGAGTTACAATGAGCAGTATTTT; cdr3_aa: CASSQDLSGSYNEQYF
clone_size: few; d_call: TRBD2; j_call: TRBJ2-3; v_call: TRBV29-1; cdr3_nt: TGCAGCGTTGAGGGGGCTAGCGGGAGGACCTTGGATACGCAGTATTTT; cdr3_aa: CSVEGASGRTLDTQYF
clone_size: -; d_call: -; j_call: TRBJ1-2; v_call: TRBV9; cdr3_nt: TGTGCCAGCAGCGTTTCGGGGTTCTATGGCTACACCTTC; cdr3_aa: CASSVSGFYGYTF
clone_size: -; d_call: -; j_call: TRBJ1-2; v_call: TRBV29-1; cdr3_nt: TGCAGCGTTGAGGTCAGGGATCGGGGCTATGGCTACACCTTC; cdr3_aa: CSVEVRDRGYGYTF
clone_size: few; d_call: TRBD1; j_call: TRBJ1-1; v_call: TRBV29-1; cdr3_nt: TGCAGCGTTGACAGGGGGCGTTGGGGCACTGAAGCTTTCTTT; cdr3_aa: CSVDRGRWGTEAFF
clone_size: -; d_call: TRBD1; j_call: TRBJ2-2; v_call: TRBV7-8; cdr3_nt: TGTGCCAGCAGCTCTGACAGGGTCCCTAACACCGGGGAGCTGTTTTTT; cdr3_aa: CASSSDRVPNTGELFF
clone_size: -; d_call: TRBD1; j_call: TRBJ1-1; v_call: TRBV6-5; cdr3_nt: TGTGCCAGCAGGAAAAACAGGGGGACTGAAGCTTTCTTT; cdr3_aa: CASRKNRGTEAFF
clone_size: -; d_call: TRBD2; j_call: TRBJ2-1; v_call: TRBV5-6; cdr3_nt: TGTGCCAGCAGCTTGGGGCTAGCGGGAGTCGCCTACAATGAGCAGTTCTTC; cdr3_aa: CASSLGLAGVAYNEQFF
clone_size: -; d_call: TRBD1; j_call: TRBJ2-5; v_call: TRBV6-5; cdr3_nt: TGTGCCAGCAGTTTGGACCCGGGACAGCTCCTCCAAGAGACCCAGTACTTC; cdr3_aa: CASSLDPGQLLQETQYF
clone_size: -; d_call: TRBD2; j_call: TRBJ2-1; v_call: TRBV7-9; cdr3_nt: TGTGCCAGCAGCGCGATAACCCTTAGCGGGAGGTATAATGAGCAGTTCTTC; cdr3_aa: CASSAITLSGRYNEQFF
clone_size: -; d_call: -; j_call: TRBJ2-1; v_call: TRBV5-1; cdr3_nt: TGCGCCAGCAGCTCCCGGGGTGAGCAGTTCTTC; cdr3_aa: CASSSRGEQFF
clone_size: few; d_call: -; j_call: TRBJ2-1; v_call: TRBV14; cdr3_nt: TGTGCCAGCAGCCAAGTTCGAGTTCTATACAATGAGCAGTTCTTC; cdr3_aa: CASSQVRVLYNEQFF
clone_size: -; d_call: TRBD1; j_call: TRBJ2-1; v_call: TRBV7-2; cdr3_nt: TGTGCCAGCAGCTCAGGGGGCGTTATAAATGAGCAGTTCTTC; cdr3_aa: CASSSGGVINEQFF
clone_size: few; d_call: -; j_call: TRBJ2-3; v_call: TRBV11-1; cdr3_nt: TGTGCCAGCAGCTTAGGAGTGGTGGGAGTAGATCCACAGGATACGCAGTATTTT; cdr3_aa: CASSLGVVGVDPQDTQYF
clone_size: -; d_call: TRBD1; j_call: TRBJ2-5; v_call: TRBV6-5; cdr3_nt: TGTGCCAGCAGTTACGGACAGGGGGAAGAGACCCAGTACTTC; cdr3_aa: CASSYGQGEETQYF
clone_size: few; d_call: -; j_call: TRBJ2-3; v_call: TRBV7-8; cdr3_nt: TGTGCCAGCAGAGCCGTGGGCACAGATACGCAGTATTTT; cdr3_aa: CASRAVGTDTQYF
clone_size: few; d_call: TRBD2; j_call: TRBJ2-1; v_call: TRBV24-1; cdr3_nt: TGTGCCACCAGTGATTGGCGGGGGGATGAGCAGTTCTTC; cdr3_aa: CATSDWRGDEQFF
clone_size: -; d_call: TRBD2; j_call: TRBJ2-1; v_call: TRBV5-1; cdr3_nt: TGCGCCAGCAGCTTGGTGGGCGGGAGGGTTTATGAGCAGTTCTTC; cdr3_aa: CASSLVGGRVYEQFF
clone_size: few; d_call: TRBD2; j_call: TRBJ2-1; v_call: TRBV29-1; cdr3_nt: TGCAGCGTTGAAGGGGCTAGCGGACCCTACAATGAGCAGTTCTTC; cdr3_aa: CSVEGASGPYNEQFF
clone_size: -; d_call: TRBD1; j_call: TRBJ1-2; v_call: TRBV27; cdr3_nt: TGTGCCAGCAGTTCCTCTTACAGGGGAGGGGGCTATGGCTACACCTTC; cdr3_aa: CASSSSYRGGGYGYTF
clone_size: once; d_call: TRBD2; j_call: TRBJ2-7; v_call: TRBV5-1; cdr3_nt: TGCGCCAGCAGCTTGGGGATCGGGGGGATGTCCTACGAGCAGTACTTC; cdr3_aa: CASSLGIGGMSYEQYF
clone_size: -; d_call: -; j_call: TRBJ1-2; v_call: TRBV5-1; cdr3_nt: TGCGCCAGCAGACCAACAGGATGGGACTATGGCTACACCTTC; cdr3_aa: CASRPTGWDYGYTF
clone_size: few; d_call: TRBD2; j_call: TRBJ2-1; v_call: TRBV5-1; cdr3_nt: TGCGCCAGCAGCCCAATCGGACTAGCGGGAGACAATGAGCAGTTCTTC; cdr3_aa: CASSPIGLAGDNEQFF
clone_size: -; d_call: TRBD1; j_call: TRBJ2-3; v_call: TRBV5-1; cdr3_nt: TGCGCCAGCAGCTTAGGGACAGGGGCGGAAGATACGCAGTATTTT; cdr3_aa: CASSLGTGAEDTQYF
clone_size: -; d_call: TRBD2; j_call: TRBJ2-7; v_call: TRBV19; cdr3_nt: TGTGCCAGTAGTATAAGCCTAGCGGGAGGCCACGAGCAGTACTTC; cdr3_aa: CASSISLAGGHEQYF
clone_size: few; d_call: -; j_call: TRBJ2-7; v_call: TRBV13; cdr3_nt: TGTGCCAGCAGCCAGGCGGGGCGATACGAGCAGTACTTC; cdr3_aa: CASSQAGRYEQYF
clone_size: -; d_call: TRBD1; j_call: TRBJ1-2; v_call: TRBV6-6; cdr3_nt: TGTGCCAGCACACAGGGGGCGATCTATGGCTACACCTTC; cdr3_aa: CASTQGAIYGYTF
clone_size: -; d_call: TRBD1; j_call: TRBJ1-1; v_call: TRBV12-3/TRBV12-4; cdr3_nt: TGTGCCAGCATCACAGGGGGGGTAAACACTGAAGCTTTCTTT; cdr3_aa: CASITGGVNTEAFF
clone_size: -; d_call: TRBD1; j_call: TRBJ2-5; v_call: TRBV5-1; cdr3_nt: TGCGCCAGCAGCAACCGGGACAGTTACCAAGAGACCCAGTACTTC; cdr3_aa: CASSNRDSYQETQYF
clone_size: -; d_call: -; j_call: TRBJ2-5; v_call: TRBV20-1; cdr3_nt: TGCAGTGCTATGACGGCCGCCCAAGAGACCCAGTACTTC; cdr3_aa: CSAMTAAQETQYF
clone_size: -; d_call: -; j_call: TRBJ1-1; v_call: TRBV6-1; cdr3_nt: TGTGCCAGCAGGGAGAGAGAGAACACTGAAGCTTTCTTT; cdr3_aa: CASRERENTEAFF
clone_size: -; d_call: -; j_call: TRBJ2-3; v_call: TRBV10-3; cdr3_nt: TGTGCCATCAGTGGAAAGCGGAGCACAGATACGCAGTATTTT; cdr3_aa: CAISGKRSTDTQYF
clone_size: few; d_call: TRBD2; j_call: TRBJ2-7; v_call: TRBV20-1; cdr3_nt: TGCAGTGCTAGAGATGGGACTAGCGGGAGGGTGCTGTCCTACGAGCAGTACTTC; cdr3_aa: CSARDGTSGRVLSYEQYF
clone_size: -; d_call: -; j_call: TRBJ1-5; v_call: TRBV12-3/TRBV12-4; cdr3_nt: TGTGCCAGCAGTTTACCCGCGACAGGACCAGATTATAGCAATCAGCCCCAGCATTTT; cdr3_aa: CASSLPATGPDYSNQPQHF
clone_size: -; d_call: -; j_call: TRBJ1-2; v_call: TRBV7-9; cdr3_nt: TGTGCCAGCAGCTTAGCCCCAGGGAACGGTGGCTACACCTTC; cdr3_aa: CASSLAPGNGGYTF
clone_size: few; d_call: TRBD1; j_call: TRBJ1-5; v_call: TRBV4-1; cdr3_nt: TGCGCCAGCAGCCAAGATCAGGGGGCGTGGAATCAGCCCCAGCATTTT; cdr3_aa: CASSQDQGAWNQPQHF
clone_size: -; d_call: -; j_call: TRBJ2-7; v_call: TRBV11-2; cdr3_nt: TGTGCCAGCAGCTTGAAACAGAACTACGAGCAGTACTTC; cdr3_aa: CASSLKQNYEQYF
clone_size: -; d_call: -; j_call: TRBJ2-3; v_call: TRBV20-1; cdr3_nt: TGCAGTGCTATTTTCTCTGCCTCAGATACGCAGTATTTT; cdr3_aa: CSAIFSASDTQYF
clone_size: -; d_call: -; j_call: TRBJ2-7; v_call: TRBV4-3; cdr3_nt: TGCGCCAGCAGCCAAGATGTCAGGCCGAGCTCCTACGAGCAGTACTTC; cdr3_aa: CASSQDVRPSSYEQYF
clone_size: few; d_call: TRBD2; j_call: TRBJ2-3; v_call: TRBV6-5; cdr3_nt: TGTGCCAGCAGTTCCGGACTAGCGGGACTAGATACGCAGTATTTT; cdr3_aa: CASSSGLAGLDTQYF
clone_size: -; d_call: -; j_call: TRBJ2-3; v_call: TRBV20-1; cdr3_nt: TGCAGTGCTCAGCCCCCGGAAGGGGGGACAGATACGCAGTATTTT; cdr3_aa: CSAQPPEGGTDTQYF